The 2 T cell receptor beta chains below all came from one sample that was sequenced in a study of blood T cell repertoires in COVID-19. The assay was immunoSEQ multiplex PCR, and TCRdb's table has in-frame clones only and misses some. Among 290,000 or so clones listed, 86% were seen once. Sequenced input: PBMCs or T cells enriched from blood (not recorded which). All receptors derive from a young woman who had recovered from COVID-19.

In its sample, this clone was seen a few times. J is TRBJ2-1 and V is TRBV27; 7 nucleotides match TRBD2. Germline assignment: CDR1 MNHEY and CDR2 SMNVEV (reference sequence). CDR3 length: 15 amino acids. The ends lost 3 bases at V and 5 bases at J; junction bases unmatched: 7. Here the CDR3 reads CASSFGVAGHNEQFF. The DNA for the CDR3 is TGTGCCAGCAGTTTTGGGGTAGCGGGCCACAATGAGCAGTTCTTC.

The genes are TRBV27 and TRBJ2-2, with D possibly matching TRBD1 (6 bases). V lost 6 bases, J lost 3 bases, and 11 bases lay in between. The germline V gene has CDR1 MNHEY and CDR2 SMNVEV (reference sequence). The CDR3 extends over 14 amino acids. The DNA for the CDR3 is TGTGCCAGCAGCTCGGGACAACACACCGGGGAGCTGTTTTTT. Translated: CASSSGQHTGELFF.